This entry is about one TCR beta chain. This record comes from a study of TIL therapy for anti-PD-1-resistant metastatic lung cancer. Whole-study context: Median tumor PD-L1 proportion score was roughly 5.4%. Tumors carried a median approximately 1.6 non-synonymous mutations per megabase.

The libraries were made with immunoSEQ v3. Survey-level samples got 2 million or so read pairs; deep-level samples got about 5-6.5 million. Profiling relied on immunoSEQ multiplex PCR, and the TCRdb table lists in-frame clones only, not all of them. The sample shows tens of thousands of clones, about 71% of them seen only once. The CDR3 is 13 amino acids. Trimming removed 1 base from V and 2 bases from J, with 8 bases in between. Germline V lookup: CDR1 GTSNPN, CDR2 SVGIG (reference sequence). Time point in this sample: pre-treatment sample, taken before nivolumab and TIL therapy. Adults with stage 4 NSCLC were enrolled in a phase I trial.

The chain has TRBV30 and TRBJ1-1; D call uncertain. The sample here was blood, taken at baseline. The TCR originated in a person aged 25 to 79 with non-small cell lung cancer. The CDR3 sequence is CAWSDRPNTEAFF. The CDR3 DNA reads TGTGCCTGGAGTGACCGGCCAAACACTGAAGCTTTCTTT.